These 17 T cell receptor beta chains were all obtained from the same sample, sequenced in a study of CD8+CD57+ T cells in acquired aplastic anemia. TCR beta VDJ and CDR3 were profiled, and genomic DNA was the template. Using its own MiXCR run on the reads, TCRdb lists one record per CDR3 protein. The sample lists under 250,000 distinct CDR3 sequences; 34% were seen once. What was sequenced was sorted CD4+, CD8+, or CD8+CD57+ T cells (not recorded which) from PBMCs. Receptors were obtained from a human donor in good health, serving as a control.

As to this clonotype: No conserved phenylalanine or tryptophan is present at the end of the CDR3, so a read error is the likely explanation. The limits of the CDR3 on the DNA are not certain, so only TCRdb's listed CDR3 is given. The CDR3 region is CASSPLGRDYGYTI. The chain links TRBV7-2 to TRBJ1-2; whether TRBD1, the table's D call, matches the DNA was not checked. The CDR3 length equals 14 residues, ends included. Germline CDR1 and CDR2: SGHTA and FQGNSA.

This clonotype was seen ten or more times. The chain couples TRBV10-3 to TRBJ1-5, with 8 nucleotides matching TRBD1. CDR1 is ENHRY, CDR2 SYGVKD, per germline. J was trimmed by 0 bases and V by 4 bases; bases with no gene match: 2. The CDR3 has 15 residues. The CDR3 here is CAISGGQGSNQPQHF. The CDR3 DNA follows: TGTGCCATCAGTGGCGGACAGGGTAGCAATCAGCCCCAGCATTTT.

The chain uses TRBV29-1 and TRBJ1-2; perhaps TRBD1 as D (6 bases). Per the germline V gene, CDR1 is SQVTM and CDR2 is ANQGSEA. CDR3 length: 12 amino acids. The germline V and J ends were trimmed by 7 bases and 6 bases, with 15 bases remaining between them. CDR3: CSAHEGEDGYTF. The DNA of the CDR3 is TGCAGCGCTCATGAGGGGGAAGATGGCTACACCTTC.

The V gene is TRBV5-1, the J gene TRBJ2-6; D gene unclear. V was trimmed by 0 bases and J by 0 bases, leaving 10 bases between them. CDR1 is SGHRS and CDR2 is YFSETQ in the germline V gene. There are 17 residues in the CDR3. The CDR3: CASSLEPPGSGANVLTF. CDR3 DNA: TGCGCCAGCAGCTTGGAGCCACCGGGCTCTGGGGCCAACGTCCTGACTTTC.

The J gene is TRBJ2-3, the V gene TRBV30; no firm D call. The CDR3 is 13 amino acids. The V end was cut by 2 bases, the J end by 1 base, with 7 bases between. Germline V gene sequence: CDR1 GTSNPN, CDR2 SVGIG (reference sequence). The CDR3 loop is CAWSSGRTDTQYF. The DNA of the CDR3 is TGTGCCTGGAGTAGTGGTCGCACAGATACGCAGTATTTT.

This chain connects TRBV20-1 to TRBJ2-1; the match to TRBD1 covers 8 bases. Germline-derived CDR1 and CDR2 are DFQATT and SNEGSKA (reference sequence). CDR3 length equals 17 residues. Germline trimming cut 3 bases from V and 4 bases from J; bases unmatched to any gene: 14. The CDR3 region is CSARRGPRDRRYNEQFF. CDR3 sequence (DNA): TGCAGTGCTAGGAGAGGGCCCCGGGACAGGAGGTACAATGAGCAGTTCTTC.

The chain is built from TRBV7-3 and TRBJ1-4; 7 bases match TRBD1. Germline V CDR1 and CDR2: SGHTA, FQGTGA. V lost 4 bases to trimming and J lost 7 bases; unmatched junction nucleotides: 3. This CDR3 is built from 13 residues. Here the CDR3 reads CASSSGGGEKLFF. The DNA of the CDR3 is TGTGCCAGCAGCTCAGGGGGGGGTGAAAAACTGTTTTTT.

V gene TRBV11-2 combines with J gene TRBJ2-5; 7 nucleotides align to TRBD2. Germline-derived CDR1 and CDR2 are SGHAT and FQNNGV. J was trimmed by 4 bases and V by 1 base; bases with no gene match: 6. CDR3 size: 15 residues. Here the CDR3 DNA reads TGTGCCAGCAGCTTAGGGCTGGGAGGGTTAGAGACCCAGTACTTC. It specifies CASSLGLGGLETQYF.

V gene TRBV2 combines with J gene TRBJ2-7; D remains ambiguous. The CDR3 is 15 residues long. Germline CDR1 reads SNHLY; CDR2 reads FYNNEI. The V gene lost 5 bases and the J gene lost 0 bases, with 14 bases spanning the gap. CDR3: CASSSRSASSYEQYF. CDR3 nucleotides: TGTGCCAGCAGTTCCCGATCAGCTAGCTCCTACGAGCAGTACTTC.

There are many counts of this clonotype. V is TRBV2 and J is TRBJ2-3, with 7 positions matching TRBD2. CDR3 length: 14 residues. With 6 bases clipped from V and 5 bases from J, the junction kept 8 bases outside the gene matches. The germline V gene has CDR1 SNHLY and CDR2 FYNNEI. The CDR3 nucleotides are TGTGCCAGCAGCGGAACTAGCGCCGGAGATACGCAGTATTTT. This encodes CASSGTSAGDTQYF.

The chain uses TRBV13 and TRBJ1-3, with D possibly TRBD1 on 6 matching bases. The V and J ends lost 1 base and 0 bases respectively, with 13 bases between them. The length of the CDR3 is 17 residues. CDR1 and CDR2 from the germline V gene are PRHDT and FYEKMQ (reference sequence). The CDR3: CASSLVVGASSGNTIYF. DNA of the CDR3: TGTGCCAGCAGCTTAGTGGTGGGGGCGAGCTCTGGAAACACCATATATTTT.

In this sample, this clonotype turned up many times. This sequence joins TRBV5-6 and TRBJ1-2; 9 nucleotides agree with TRBD1. Germline trimming cut 4 bases from V and 7 bases from J; bases unmatched to any gene: 5. There are 13 residues in the CDR3. Germline assignment: CDR1 SGHDT and CDR2 YYEEEE. As DNA, the CDR3 is TGTGCCAGCAGCGTACAGGGGGCGAGTGGCTACACCTTC. Amino acid sequence: CASSVQGASGYTF. Complete variable domain (other parts from reference TRBV5-6 and TRBJ1-2): DAGVTQSPTHLIKTRGQQVTLRCSPKSGHDTVSWYQQALGQGPQFIFQYYEEEERQRGNFPDRFSGHQFPNYSSELNVNALLLGDSALYLCASSVQGASGYTFGSGTRLTVV.

This clonotype was seen repeatedly, ten times or more. The chain carries TRBV15 and TRBJ2-3; D tentatively fits TRBD1 or TRBD2 (6 bases each). Trimming left V 1 base short and J 14 bases short, with 16 bases between. The CDR3 runs to 13 residues. Germline V gene sequence: CDR1 LNHNV, CDR2 YYDKDF (reference sequence). CDR3 nucleotide sequence: TGTGCCACCAGCAGAGGCAACGGGGGCCGCTTGTATTTT. Its protein is CATSRGNGGRLYF.

The chain is built from TRBV2 and TRBJ1-2, with TRBD1 matching 7 bases. Unmatched junction bases numbered 8, after V lost 4 bases and J lost 3 bases. The CDR3 has 15 residues. Per germline, CDR1 SNHLY and CDR2 FYNNEI. The CDR3 spells CASSASRQGDYGYTF. The CDR3 bases are TGTGCCAGCAGTGCTAGTCGCCAGGGGGACTATGGCTACACCTTC.

This clonotype is a singleton in its sample. The chain combines TRBV19 with TRBJ1-2; D is ambiguous. This CDR3 is 14 amino acids long. V was pared by 3 bases and J by 1 base, with 9 bases between. The germline gives CDR1 LNHDA, CDR2 SQIVND (reference sequence). The DNA of the CDR3 is TGTGCCAGTAGTATGGGCAGGCGTAACTATGGCTACACCTTC. The encoded protein is CASSMGRRNYGYTF.

This clonotype was counted at least ten times. The V call is TRBV10-3, the J call TRBJ1-4, with no clear D. The CDR3 consists of 18 residues. Trimming stripped 2 bases from V and 8 bases from J, with 24 bases between. Germline CDR1 is ENHRY and CDR2 is SYGVKD. The CDR3 bases are TGTGCCATCAGTGAGACCCCCCGTAAGCACCCAAGCGGGGAAAAACTGTTTTTT. Amino acids: CAISETPRKHPSGEKLFF.

The J gene is TRBJ1-3, the V gene TRBV15, with D possibly matching TRBD1 (5 bases). V lost 0 bases, J lost 9 bases, and 6 bases lay in between. CDR3 length equals 12 residues. CDR1 is LNHNV and CDR2 is YYDKDF in the germline V gene (reference sequence). The CDR3 coding sequence is TGTGCCACCAGCAGAGATAGGGGCACCATATATTTT. It is translated as CATSRDRGTIYF.